Listed below are T cell receptor beta chains from one sample, sequenced in a study of Graves' ophthalmopathy and Graves' hyperthyroidism. TCRdb independently ran MiXCR on the multiplex PCR reads; one entry per CDR3 protein. The repertoire includes some 360,000 distinct CDR3 sequences, about a sixth of them detected once, and roughly 2.4% sits in the top ten. The sample consisted of peripheral blood. The origin of the receptors is an adult woman with stable Graves' hyperthyroidism. Each CDR3 is given with its conserved first and last residue. The D gene is left open where the match is weak. The size field is filled for only some rows; it gives once, few, many or a size class.

d_gene,abundance,j_gene,v_gene,CDR3nt,CDR3aa
.,.,TRBJ1-2,TRBV9,TGTGCCAGCAGCGTAGCAGGAGGGGGGATCTATGGCTACACCTTC,CASSVAGGGIYGYTF
.,many,TRBJ1-5,TRBV19,TGTGCCAGTAGTATGGGGGATCGCTCCAATCAGCCCCAGCATTTT,CASSMGDRSNQPQHF
TRBD1,.,TRBJ2-7,TRBV18,TGTGCCAGCTCACCGGACAGGGGCTTTAGGCAGTACTTC,CASSPDRGFRQYF
.,many,TRBJ1-1,TRBV12-3/TRBV12-4,TGTGCCAGCAGTTTAGCTCCAGGGGTTGGGGATGGAGCTTTCTTT,CASSLAPGVGDGAFF
TRBD1,.,TRBJ2-2,TRBV2,TGTGCCAGCAGTGATCGGACAGGGACTGGGGAGCTGTTTTTT,CASSDRTGTGELFF
TRBD2,many,TRBJ2-7,TRBV28,TGTGCCAGCAGTTCCCCCGAGACTAGCGGGATCCACGAGCAGTACTTC,CASSSPETSGIHEQYF
.,many,TRBJ1-2,TRBV30,TGTGCCTGGAGTGGTTCCAGGGGCTACACCTTC,CAWSGSRGYTF
.,many,TRBJ2-1,TRBV5-1,TGCGCCAGCAGCTTGGTACTAGCCCCGGGCAATGAGCAGTTCTTC,CASSLVLAPGNEQFF
.,.,TRBJ2-7,TRBV6-2/TRBV6-3,TGTGCCAGCAAGGTTTCAGCGCCCTACATCTTCGAGCAGTACTTC,CASKVSAPYIFEQYF
.,.,TRBJ2-7,TRBV6-1,TGTGCCAGTGGGAAGAGGGGCAGGGGCGAGCAGTACTTC,CASGKRGRGEQYF
TRBD1,many,TRBJ2-7,TRBV30,TGTGCCTGGAGATTCCCGGGACAGACAATCGGGCAGTACTTC,CAWRFPGQTIGQYF
.,.,TRBJ2-5,TRBV19,TGTGCCAGTAGTATAGGGAAAGAGACCCAGTACTTC,CASSIGKETQYF
TRBD1,.,TRBJ1-2,TRBV20-1,TGCAGTGCTAGAGATGGACAGGGGTACGGCTACACCTTC,CSARDGQGYGYTF
.,many,TRBJ2-7,TRBV12-3/TRBV12-4,TGTGCCAGCAGTTGGGCGGGCCCATCCTACGAGCAGTACTTC,CASSWAGPSYEQYF
.,many,TRBJ1-6,TRBV20-1,TGCAGTGCTAGCGCCCCGGGCAGGACCTATAATTCACCCCTCCACTTT,CSASAPGRTYNSPLHF
.,many,TRBJ1-2,TRBV4-1,TGCGCCAGCAGCCAACCCGGACGGAACTCATATGGCTACACCTTC,CASSQPGRNSYGYTF
TRBD1,many,TRBJ1-2,TRBV12-3/TRBV12-4,TGTGCCAGCAGCTTACAGGGGAACTATGGCTACACCTTC,CASSLQGNYGYTF
.,many,TRBJ2-7,TRBV7-9,TGTGCCAGCAGCTTTGTGGGAGGTGACTACGAGCAGTACTTC,CASSFVGGDYEQYF
.,few,TRBJ2-4,TRBV28,TGTGCCAGCTCCAAGGGGAGCGCCAAAAACATTCAGTACTTC,CASSKGSAKNIQYF
TRBD2,many,TRBJ2-4,TRBV20-1,TGCAGTGCTAGAGAGCCGACTAGCGGGTACGGATTCGGCATTCAGTACTTC,CSAREPTSGYGFGIQYF
TRBD1,many,TRBJ1-2,TRBV9,TGTGCCAGCAGCGACCGGGACAGGGAAGGCTACACCTTC,CASSDRDREGYTF
.,.,TRBJ1-1,TRBV6-1,TGTGCCAGCAGGGATGACACCTCGAAAGCTTTCTTT,CASRDDTSKAFF
.,many,TRBJ1-1,TRBV29-1,TGCAGCGTGGTACCTCGACACGGGGACACTGAAGCTTTCTTT,CSVVPRHGDTEAFF
.,many,TRBJ2-7,TRBV20-1,TGCAGTGCTAGAGGACTAGTCGCCTACGAGCAGTACTTC,CSARGLVAYEQYF
.,many,TRBJ1-1,TRBV19,TGTGCCAGTAGTATGCGCCGGGGAGTAGGCACTGAAGCTTTCTTT,CASSMRRGVGTEAFF
.,many,TRBJ1-6,TRBV20-1,TGCAGTGCTAGAGAAACCACCGCGTCGGGGACTAATTCACCCCTCCACTTT,CSARETTASGTNSPLHF
.,once,TRBJ2-2,TRBV6-2/TRBV6-3,TGTGCCAGCACCCCAGGGTCTGACACCGGGGATCTGTTTTTT,CASTPGSDTGDLFF
.,many,TRBJ1-1,TRBV29-1,TGCAGCGTGGGAAGTGGGGGGTACACTGAAGCTTTCTTT,CSVGSGGYTEAFF
.,many,TRBJ2-7,TRBV29-1,TGCAGCGTTGTCACAGGCTACGAGCAGTACTTC,CSVVTGYEQYF